The 20 T cell receptor beta chains in this list originate from one sample, sequenced in a study of neurological immune-mediated disorders. Using its own MiXCR run on the 5' RACE reads, TCRdb lists one record per CDR3 protein. The sample gives 45,000 to 50,000 distinct CDR3 sequences, roughly 4% of which show up once; 5.5% to 6% is in the top ten. Sequenced material: PBMCs. The source of these receptors is a woman aged 60-75 years with multiple sclerosis.

This clonotype was detected many times. The rearrangement uses TRBV10-3 and TRBJ2-3; the D gene is possibly TRBD2 (5 bases). V was shortened by 6 bases and J by 6 bases, with 13 bases between the two germline ends. CDR3 length: 13 residues. Germline V gene sequence: CDR1 ENHRY, CDR2 SYGVKD. DNA of the CDR3: TGTGCCATCAGGGCGGGCCTTGGGGATACGCAGTATTTT. This translates into CAIRAGLGDTQYF.

The sample holds many counts of this clonotype. The V and J genes are TRBV4-1 and TRBJ2-4; D may be TRBD2 (5 bases). The CDR3 loop spans 15 amino acids. Looked up from germline, CDR1 is MGHRA and CDR2 is YSYEKL. V lost 2 bases and J 0 bases, leaving 8 bases between the germline ends. The DNA of the CDR3 is TGCGCCAGCAGCCAACACGGGATAGCCAAAAACATTCAGTACTTC. Protein sequence: CASSQHGIAKNIQYF.

This clonotype came up a few times. The chain is built from TRBV7-8 and TRBJ2-5, with 13 bases that match TRBD2. Germline lookup yields CDR1 SGHVS and CDR2 FQNEAQ. The CDR3 extends over 16 amino acids. Losses at the gene ends were 4 bases for V and 4 bases for J; bases not matched to a gene: 6. CDR3: CASSSGLAGDGETQYF. The CDR3 DNA sequence: TGTGCCAGCAGCTCTGGACTAGCGGGAGATGGAGAGACCCAGTACTTC. Together with reference TRBV7-8 and TRBJ2-5, the CDR3 gives the full variable domain: GAGVSQSPRYKVAKRGQDVALRCDPISGHVSLFWYQQALGQGPEFLTYFQNEAQLDKSGLPSDRFFAERPEGSVSTLKIQRTQQEDSAVYLCASSSGLAGDGETQYFGPGTRLLVL.

This clonotype was seen ten or more times. V and J are TRBV5-1 and TRBJ1-1; a possible D gene is TRBD1 (6 bases). Trimming removed 5 bases at V and 3 bases at J, with 14 bases between. CDR3 length: 14 residues. Germline loops: CDR1 SGHRS, CDR2 YFSETQ. The CDR3 here is CASRRWTEDTEAFF. CDR3 bases: TGCGCCAGCAGACGGTGGACAGAGGACACTGAAGCTTTCTTT.

This clonotype showed up just a few times. The chain couples TRBV20-1 to TRBJ2-3; a weak D match, TRBD2 (6 bases). Germline CDR1 reads DFQATT; CDR2 reads SNEGSKA (reference sequence). The CDR3 is made up of 13 amino acids. Trimming pared 3 bases from V and 6 bases from J, leaving 13 bases between. CDR3 in amino acids: CSARATRGDTQYF. CDR3 coding DNA: TGCAGTGCTAGGGCGACTAGAGGGGATACGCAGTATTTT.

This clonotype has a handful of counts. The junction departs from germline at one end; a sequencing error may be responsible. The CDR3, as DNA: TGCAGTGCTAGCGGCCGGTGGGATTCACCCCTCAACTTT. This sequence encodes CSASGRWDSPLNF. This sequence joins TRBV20-1 and TRBJ1-6, with D unresolved. The V gene's germline CDR1 is DFQATT and CDR2 SNEGSKA (reference sequence). The CDR3 is 13 amino acids.

The V and J genes are TRBV7-2 and TRBJ2-3, with D perhaps given as TRBD1 or TRBD2 (5 bases each). The length of the CDR3 is 14 residues. The germline gives CDR1 SGHTA, CDR2 FQGNSA. The V and J ends lost 3 bases and 4 bases respectively, with 11 bases between them. The CDR3 sequence: CASSLDWGSDTQYF. CDR3 nucleotide sequence: TGTGCCAGCAGCTTGGATTGGGGGTCAGATACGCAGTATTTT.

This clonotype has a count of ten or more. The J gene is TRBJ1-4, the V gene TRBV12-3 or TRBV12-4, with 7 bases lining up with TRBD1. Trimming took 5 bases from V and 10 from J; bases not matched to a gene: 16. CDR3 length: 16 residues. The CDR3: CASSPEQTGSLGKLFF. The CDR3 bases are TGTGCCAGCAGTCCCGAACAGACAGGGAGTTTGGGAAAACTGTTTTTT.

A few counts support this clonotype. This chain links TRBV3-1 with TRBJ2-5; D is ambiguous. The germline gives CDR1 LGHDT, CDR2 YNNKEL (reference sequence). The V gene lost 4 bases and the J gene lost 2 bases, with 5 bases spanning the gap. There are 12 residues in the CDR3. CDR3 sequence reads: CASSPVQETQYF. CDR3 nucleotides: TGTGCCAGCAGCCCTGTACAAGAGACCCAGTACTTC.

This clonotype has more than one count but fewer than ten. The J gene is TRBJ1-2, the V gene TRBV7-9, with D perhaps TRBD1 (5 bases). CDR1 SEHNR and CDR2 FQNEAQ come from the germline V gene (reference sequence). The CDR3 totals 14 residues. Between the trimmed V and J ends, which lost 5 bases and 0 bases, there was a span of 10 bases. The CDR3 nucleotides read TGTGCCAGCAGCCCCGGGACGGCTAACTATGGCTACACCTTC. Its protein is CASSPGTANYGYTF.

The V gene is TRBV2, the J gene TRBJ1-1; no clear D gene. Trimming removed 0 bases from V and 1 base from J, with 9 bases in between. CDR1 and CDR2 (germline): SNHLY, FYNNEI. The CDR3 covers 15 residues. As DNA, the CDR3 is TGTGCCAGCAGTGAAGCGAGAAGACAGAACACTGAAGCTTTCTTT. The encoded protein is CASSEARRQNTEAFF.

This clonotype was counted at least ten times. The chain has TRBV7-2 and TRBJ2-1, with D perhaps TRBD2 (7 bases). The germline CDR1 and CDR2 sequences are SGHTA and FQGNSA. The CDR3 is 14 amino acids. Deletions cut 3 bases from V and 6 bases from J, with 12 bases between. The CDR3 coding sequence is TGTGCCAGCAGCTTTGGCGGGGGCCCCAATGAGCAGTTCTTC. This sequence encodes CASSFGGGPNEQFF.

This clonotype was seen at least ten times. The chain employs TRBV20-1 and TRBJ2-3; D gene unclear. The germline CDR1 and CDR2 sequences are DFQATT and SNEGSKA (reference sequence). Trimming stripped 0 bases from V and 2 bases from J, with 12 bases between. The CDR3 runs 15 residues. Here the CDR3 DNA reads TGCAGTGCTAGAGATCCGCACGGGTACACAGATACGCAGTATTTT. Translated, it gives CSARDPHGYTDTQYF.

This clonotype showed up many times. J is TRBJ2-7 and V is TRBV12-3 or TRBV12-4; 9 bases map to TRBD1. The CDR3 totals 17 residues. Trimming removed 5 bases from V and 6 bases from J; junction bases left unmatched: 17. In DNA form, the CDR3 reads TGTGCCAGCAGTCTCGCGGAATACAGGGGGCTTTCGGGCGAGCAGTACGTC. This sequence encodes CASSLAEYRGLSGEQYV.

This clonotype has ten or more counts. The chain combines TRBV4-1 with TRBJ2-5; a weak D match, TRBD1 (6 bases). V was shortened by 1 base and J by 4 bases, with 13 bases between the two germline ends. The CDR3 totals 15 residues. Germline V gives CDR1 MGHRA, CDR2 YSYEKL. The CDR3 DNA reads as TGCGCCAGCAGCCAAGTGCAGGGGCTGGGAGAGACCCAGTACTTC. This encodes CASSQVQGLGETQYF.

This clonotype was seen at least ten times. The genes are TRBV15 and TRBJ1-2; D unclear. The ends were cut back, 1 base at V and 6 bases at J, with 15 bases in the middle. This CDR3 region has 15 residues. Germline-derived CDR1 and CDR2 are LNHNV and YYDKDF (reference sequence). The CDR3 sequence: CATSRGGEKINGYTF. CDR3 nucleotides: TGTGCCACCAGCAGAGGAGGCGAAAAGATAAATGGCTACACCTTC.

This clonotype has ten or more counts. This chain uses TRBV20-1 with TRBJ2-5; 14 bases are shared with TRBD2. The CDR3 runs 16 residues. The V gene end was trimmed by 5 bases and the J gene end by 2 bases; junction bases not matched to a gene: 7. CDR1 and CDR2 from the germline V gene are DFQATT and SNEGSKA (reference sequence). The CDR3 region is CSAQMGLAGVQETQYF. The DNA of the CDR3 is TGCAGTGCTCAAATGGGACTAGCGGGAGTACAAGAGACCCAGTACTTC.

In its sample, this clonotype was seen a few times. The chain employs TRBV7-2 and TRBJ2-7, with 9 bases that match TRBD2. Trimming at V came to 3 bases and at J to 2 bases, leaving 5 bases not matched to a gene. Germline lookup yields CDR1 SGHTA and CDR2 FQGNSA. The CDR3 has 15 residues. The CDR3 region is CASSFSSGGTYEQYF. In nucleotides, the CDR3 is TGTGCCAGCAGCTTCTCCAGCGGGGGGACCTACGAGCAGTACTTC.

This clonotype was seen ten or more times. The gene calls are TRBV10-3 and TRBJ1-3; D perhaps matches TRBD1 (5 bases). The CDR3 spans 16 residues. Germline V CDR1 and CDR2: ENHRY, SYGVKD. V was shortened by 2 bases and J by 0 bases, with 11 bases between the two germline ends. The CDR3 DNA is TGTGCCATCAGTGAGGCGGCCGGGGGCTCTGGAAACACCATATATTTT. Translating it yields CAISEAAGGSGNTIYF.

This clonotype was counted ten times or more. The chain uses TRBV5-1 and TRBJ2-4, with 9 positions matching TRBD1. This CDR3 is 14 amino acids long. Trimming took 4 bases from V and 7 from J; bases not matched to a gene: 6. Germline V gives CDR1 SGHRS, CDR2 YFSETQ. CDR3 in amino acids: CASSLGTGWNIQYF. CDR3 in DNA: TGCGCCAGCAGCCTTGGGACAGGGTGGAACATTCAGTACTTC.